This T cell receptor (beta chain) was found in a study of T-cell memory formation after mild COVID-19. In the study overall: Largely donor-specific sequence clusters came from a couple of donors.

CDR3 length equals 16 residues. With V trimmed by 5 bases and J by 2 bases, 8 bases remained unmatched. Turning to this clonotype: Its antigen is unknown.

Study results and caveats: Cross-reactive memory seemingly joined, as some responding clones were found in pre-infection memory. Clones contracting over day 15 to 85 were CD4/CD8 balanced, with later expanders leaning CD4+.

With constant-segment primers, 5'RACE yielded cDNA libraries of TCR alpha and TCR beta that carried sample barcodes and UMIs. Using its own MiXCR run on the 5' RACE reads, TCRdb lists one record per CDR3 protein. In the table there are under 550,000 distinct CDR3 sequences, 15% to 20% of which are singletons. The TCR originated in an adult woman who had mild COVID-19 (a few samples of this study predate the infection). Cell type and time point are not known. V and J are TRBV5-3 and TRBJ2-1; 9 nucleotides agree with TRBD2. TRBV5-3 falls under the ORF class, with uncertain function. Sequenced: PBMCs or a T cell subset sorted from them (not recorded which). In DNA form, the CDR3 reads TGTGCCAGAAGTCCTTACGCTAGCGGGGCCTACAATGAGCAGTTCTTC. This codes for CARSPYASGAYNEQFF.